A selection of T cell receptor beta chains follows, all from one sample in a study of radiation and T cells in renal cell carcinoma. Produced via immunoSEQ multiplex PCR; TCRdb's table is partial and in-frame only. The sample yields 150,000 or so clones, approximately 90% seen once. Sequenced here: blood, sampled from a patient whose treatment included radiotherapy and nephrectomy. The receptor source for this set is a woman in her 50s with renal cell carcinoma. CDR3s include the opening cysteine and the closing phenylalanine or tryptophan. A D gene is named only where the DNA matches it firmly. Expanded clones are given a class, and other clones once, few, many or no size at all.

v_gene	abundance	j_gene	d_gene	CDR3aa	CDR3nt
TRBV19	once	TRBJ2-6	NA	CASSMAGNAGANVLTF	TGTGCCAGTAGTATGGCGGGGAACGCTGGGGCCAACGTCCTGACTTTC
TRBV9	NA	TRBJ1-2	NA	CASSANRVYGYTF	TGTGCCAGCAGCGCTAACAGGGTCTACGGCTACACCTTC
TRBV7-2	NA	TRBJ2-1	TRBD2	CASSLSSGGGVEQFF	TGTGCCAGCAGCCTTTCTAGCGGGGGTGGGGTTGAGCAGTTCTTC
TRBV7-2	NA	TRBJ1-2	NA	CASSLGDVNGYTF	TGTGCCAGCAGCTTGGGGGACGTCAATGGCTACACCTTC
TRBV5-1	NA	TRBJ1-4	NA	CASSLDVGEKLFF	TGCGCCAGCAGCTTGGATGTAGGTGAAAAACTGTTTTTT
TRBV2	NA	TRBJ2-3	TRBD2	CASSEWLAGGFTDTQYF	TGTGCCAGCAGTGAATGGCTAGCGGGGGGCTTCACAGATACGCAGTATTTT
TRBV6-5	NA	TRBJ2-3	NA	CASSYSRQDPDTQYF	TGTGCCAGCAGTTACTCGAGGCAGGATCCAGATACGCAGTATTTT
TRBV4-3	few	TRBJ1-1	TRBD1	CASKGQGNTEAFF	TGCGCCAGCAAAGGACAGGGGAACACTGAAGCTTTCTTT
TRBV28	NA	TRBJ2-3	NA	CASSLNVGDTQYF	TGTGCCAGCAGTTTAAACGTTGGGGATACGCAGTATTTT
TRBV5-1	few	TRBJ2-2	TRBD1	CASSLAGGASGELFF	TGCGCCAGCAGCTTGGCAGGGGGCGCCTCCGGGGAGCTGTTTTTT
TRBV5-6	NA	TRBJ2-4	NA	CASSLISTKNIQYF	TGTGCCAGCAGCTTGATATCAACCAAAAACATTCAGTACTTC
TRBV19	few	TRBJ1-5	NA	CASSTPGRGVQPQHF	TGTGCCAGTAGTACCCCGGGAAGGGGGGTTCAGCCCCAGCATTTT
TRBV4-2	NA	TRBJ1-2	TRBD1	CASSQQGDYGYTF	TGTGCCAGCAGCCAACAGGGGGACTATGGCTACACCTTC
TRBV6-1	NA	TRBJ1-1	NA	CASRTTGTTEAFF	TGTGCCAGCAGGACCACGGGGACCACTGAAGCTTTCTTT
TRBV6-5	NA	TRBJ1-3	NA	CASSYRGGEGNTIYF	TGTGCCAGCAGTTACCGGGGGGGTGAAGGAAACACCATATATTTT
TRBV15	NA	TRBJ2-1	NA	CATSRDIYANEQFF	TGTGCCACCAGCAGAGATATCTACGCCAATGAGCAGTTCTTC
TRBV14	few	TRBJ1-2	NA	CASSQDSRASGYTF	TGTGCCAGCAGCCAAGATTCCAGGGCCAGTGGCTACACCTTC
TRBV6-1	NA	TRBJ2-7	TRBD1	CASSPDRGLSYEQYF	TGTGCCAGCAGTCCGGACAGGGGGCTCTCCTACGAGCAGTACTTC
TRBV7-8	NA	TRBJ1-1	NA	CASSLGIGNTEAFF	TGTGCCAGCAGCTTAGGGATCGGGAACACTGAAGCTTTCTTT
TRBV4-1	once	TRBJ2-2	NA	CASSPRGGAELTGELFF	TGCGCCAGCAGCCCTCGAGGGGGAGCGGAGCTCACCGGGGAGCTGTTTTTT
TRBV27	once	TRBJ1-4	NA	CASSFSGNEKLFF	TGTGCCAGCAGTTTCTCCGGTAATGAAAAACTGTTTTTT
TRBV19	NA	TRBJ1-2	NA	CASSIDRWVDYGYTF	TGTGCCAGTAGTATAGATCGCTGGGTGGACTATGGCTACACCTTC
TRBV19	NA	TRBJ2-5	NA	CASSLQGEQETQYF	TGTGCCAGTAGCCTACAGGGTGAACAAGAGACCCAGTACTTC
TRBV6-1	NA	TRBJ1-5	NA	CASIEGTSNQPQHF	TGTGCCAGCATTGAGGGGACTAGCAATCAGCCCCAGCATTTT
TRBV7-2	few	TRBJ1-5	NA	CASSLGGSQPQHF	TGTGCCAGCAGCTTAGGAGGGTCTCAGCCCCAGCATTTT
TRBV6-6	NA	TRBJ1-5	TRBD1	CASRLPTGEHQPQHF	TGTGCCAGCAGACTACCGACAGGGGAACATCAGCCCCAGCATTTT
TRBV19	once	TRBJ1-5	NA	CASSIDFNQPQHF	TGTGCCAGTAGTATTGACTTCAATCAGCCCCAGCATTTT
TRBV9	NA	TRBJ2-3	TRBD2	CASSSSGGGPDTQYF	TGTGCCAGCAGCTCATCCGGGGGGGGCCCAGATACGCAGTATTTT
TRBV6-6	NA	TRBJ2-1	TRBD2	CASSRDGLAGYEQFF	TGTGCCAGCAGCCGAGACGGACTAGCGGGTTATGAGCAGTTCTTC
TRBV7-3	few	TRBJ1-2	TRBD1	CASSLGQNYGYTF	TGTGCCAGCAGCTTGGGACAGAACTATGGCTACACCTTC
TRBV12-5	NA	TRBJ2-2	NA	CASGQHNTGELFF	TGTGCTAGTGGCCAGCATAACACCGGGGAGCTGTTTTTT
TRBV11-2	NA	TRBJ2-2	NA	CASSLSGHQSTGELFF	TGTGCCAGCAGCCTGTCAGGACACCAATCCACCGGGGAGCTGTTTTTT
TRBV30	NA	TRBJ1-2	NA	CAWRTASNYGYTF	TGTGCCTGGCGGACAGCGTCTAACTATGGCTACACCTTC
TRBV10-3	NA	TRBJ2-7	TRBD1	CAISGRTGGTYEQYF	TGTGCCATCAGTGGTCGGACAGGGGGAACCTACGAGCAGTACTTC
TRBV13	NA	TRBJ1-2	NA	CASSFAGPTNYGYTF	TGTGCCAGCAGCTTTGCGGGGCCTACTAACTATGGCTACACCTTC
TRBV19	few	TRBJ1-1	NA	CASSTRVSTEAFF	TGTGCCAGTAGTACCAGGGTTAGCACTGAAGCTTTCTTT
TRBV5-1	once	TRBJ2-3	TRBD1	CASSLTGDTDTQYF	TGCGCCAGCAGCTTGACAGGGGACACAGATACGCAGTATTTT
TRBV18	NA	TRBJ1-2	NA	CASSGLGGYTF	TGTGCCAGCTCAGGGCTGGGTGGCTACACCTTC
TRBV4-3	once	TRBJ2-3	NA	CASSQDTDTQYF	TGCGCCAGCAGCCAGGACACAGATACGCAGTATTTT
TRBV7-9	NA	TRBJ2-1	NA	CASSPWDSDNEQFF	TGTGCCAGCAGCCCCTGGGACTCCGACAATGAGCAGTTCTTC
TRBV19	few	TRBJ1-1	TRBD1	CASGGRTGVVTEAFF	TGTGCCAGTGGAGGGAGAACAGGGGTGGTCACTGAAGCTTTCTTT
TRBV10-3	once	TRBJ2-1	NA	CAISERGWNEQFF	TGTGCCATCAGTGAACGGGGATGGAATGAGCAGTTCTTC
TRBV7-8	NA	TRBJ1-4	TRBD1	CASSPNRGNNEKLFF	TGTGCCAGCAGCCCAAACAGGGGAAATAATGAAAAACTGTTTTTT
TRBV13	NA	TRBJ1-1	NA	CASSSMPRGRGEAFF	TGTGCCAGCAGCTCCATGCCCAGGGGTCGGGGAGAAGCTTTCTTT
TRBV9	NA	TRBJ2-1	NA	CASSGGRTSNDNEQFF	TGTGCCAGCAGCGGGGGCCGTACTAGTAATGACAATGAGCAGTTCTTC
TRBV5-1	NA	TRBJ2-5	NA	CASSPGSWQETQYF	TGCGCCAGCAGCCCAGGGTCGTGGCAAGAGACCCAGTACTTC
TRBV5-4	NA	TRBJ2-3	TRBD1	CASSLGRQGTDTQYF	TGTGCCAGCAGCTTAGGACGACAGGGGACAGATACGCAGTATTTT
TRBV19	NA	TRBJ2-1	TRBD2	CASSIDPLAGRNEQFF	TGTGCCAGTAGTATAGATCCTCTAGCGGGACGTAATGAGCAGTTCTTC